This T cell receptor (beta chain) comes out of a study of blood T cell repertoires in COVID-19. This CDR3 is built from 15 residues. Germline-derived CDR1 and CDR2 are LNHDA and SQIVND (reference sequence). The V and J ends lost 3 bases and 2 bases respectively, with 13 bases between them. The repertoire was sequenced with immunoSEQ multiplex PCR; TCRdb's copy has only in-frame clones and lacks some. The sample consists of approximately 240,000 clones, about 82% of them appearing once. This chain uses TRBV19 with TRBJ1-2, with D perhaps TRBD1 (5 bases). This clonotype was sampled from a woman aged 60-75 years with active or convalescent COVID-19. Sequences were obtained from peripheral blood. CDR3 coding DNA: TGTGCCAGTAGTATTGGGGGAGCGGGAAACTATGGCTACACCTTC. Protein product: CASSIGGAGNYGYTF.